These 29 T cell receptor beta chains share one sample of origin, sequenced in a study of shared clonotypes between healthy human individuals. This table comes from immunoSEQ multiplex PCR, and its TCRdb copy is limited to in-frame clones, with some not included. The sample has approximately 1,000,000 clones, about four fifths seen once. Specimen: memory CD4+ T cells from PBMCs. Specified subset: CD45RA-negative fraction. All receptors come from a man younger than 30 in good health. Some clones in this sample may be carry-over from other donors' samples.

The J gene is TRBJ2-3, the V gene TRBV29-1, with 8 bases lining up with TRBD2. Germline CDR1 is SQVTM and CDR2 is ANQGSEA. Trimming removed 6 bases from V and 3 bases from J; junction bases left unmatched: 8. This CDR3 has 14 residues. CDR3 nucleotide sequence: TGCAGCGTAGGGAGCGGGAGTCATACAGATACGCAGTATTTT. This sequence encodes CSVGSGSHTDTQYF.

The rearrangement uses TRBV5-1 and TRBJ2-2; TRBD1 agrees at 8 bases. This CDR3 comprises 19 residues. Germline loops: CDR1 SGHRS, CDR2 YFSETQ. Losses at the gene ends were 5 bases for V and 1 base for J; bases not matched to a gene: 16. CDR3 region: CASSRLKTGGILNTGELFF. The DNA of the CDR3 is TGCGCCAGCAGTAGGTTGAAAACAGGGGGTATCCTGAACACCGGGGAGCTGTTTTTT.

The V call is TRBV6-1, the J call TRBJ2-6; 8 bases fit TRBD1. The CDR3 totals 17 residues. Germline CDR1 and CDR2: MNHNS and SASEGT. The trim removed 2 bases at V and 4 bases at J, leaving 7 bases unmatched. The CDR3 DNA is TGTGCCAGCAGTGAATCTCCAGGGGGCTACGGGGCCAACGTCCTGACTTTC. It codes for CASSESPGGYGANVLTF.

The J gene is TRBJ2-7, the V gene TRBV25-1, with D tentatively TRBD1 (5 bases). Germline lookup yields CDR1 MGHDK and CDR2 SYGVNS. With 3 bases removed from V and 6 bases from J, the gap between germline ends came to 12 bases. This CDR3 contains 13 residues. In DNA, the CDR3 is TGTGCCAGCAGTGACGGAAGAAGGGGCGAGCAGTACTTC. The encoded protein is CASSDGRRGEQYF.

Only a few counts were recorded for this clone. The chain has TRBV4-1 and TRBJ2-4; a possible D gene is TRBD2 (6 bases). Trimming removed 0 bases from V and 4 bases from J, with 19 bases in between. CDR1 and CDR2 from the germline V gene are MGHRA and YSYEKL. CDR3 length: 18 residues. The CDR3 sequence: CASSQDPLPGEGKNIQYF. The DNA for the CDR3 is TGCGCCAGCAGCCAAGATCCTCTTCCGGGAGAGGGAAAAAACATTCAGTACTTC.

The rearrangement links TRBV6-1 to TRBJ2-1; perhaps TRBD2 as D (5 bases). CDR1 and CDR2 (germline): MNHNS, SASEGT. The CDR3 runs to 16 residues. V shed 2 bases and J shed 8 bases, with 19 bases lying between them. The CDR3 spells CASSESEGLGFYEQFF. As DNA, the CDR3 is TGTGCCAGCAGTGAATCAGAGGGTTTGGGGTTCTATGAGCAGTTCTTC.

This chain uses TRBV4-1 with TRBJ2-7, with D possibly TRBD2 on 6 matching bases. This CDR3 has 17 amino acids. Germline V gives CDR1 MGHRA, CDR2 YSYEKL. V lost 4 bases and J lost 2, with 21 bases in between. CDR3 nucleotides: TGCGCCAGCAGCCGACATGATACACTGGGGGGTACCTACGAGCAGTACTTC. Amino acids: CASSRHDTLGGTYEQYF.

This clone was detected once. One base away lies a much larger clone, so this may be a sequencing read error. This chain links TRBV5-4 with TRBJ2-5; 13 bases match TRBD2. The germline gives CDR1 SGHNT, CDR2 YYREEE (reference sequence). This CDR3 is built from 15 residues. Germline trimming cut 3 bases from V and 3 bases from J; bases unmatched to any gene: 2. The CDR3 region is CASSSGTSGKETQYF. The DNA of the CDR3 is TGTGCCAGCAGCTCCGGGACTAGCGGGAAAGAGACCCAGTACTTC.

About this clone: The sample holds other DNA sequences that translate to the same CDR3. The rearrangement uses TRBV9 and TRBJ2-4; D is unclear. Per germline, CDR1 SGDLS and CDR2 YYNGEE. The length of the CDR3 is 14 residues. The germline V and J ends were trimmed by 0 bases and 4 bases, with 8 bases remaining between them. The CDR3 bases are TGTGCCAGCAGCGTAGCTTTGGGAAAAAACATTCAGTACTTC. It is translated as CASSVALGKNIQYF.

This sequence joins TRBV7-2 and TRBJ2-1, with D perhaps matching TRBD1 (5 bases). The CDR3 is 15 residues long. Germline values: CDR1 SGHTA, CDR2 FQGNSA. The V and J ends lost 5 bases and 3 bases respectively, with 14 bases between them. The CDR3 nucleotides read TGTGCCAGCAGCCCCGCACATCAGGGCTACAATGAGCAGTTCTTC. Translating it yields CASSPAHQGYNEQFF.

In its sample, this clone was seen a few times. The V and J genes are TRBV28 and TRBJ2-2; D is ambiguous. CDR3 length: 16 amino acids. V dropped 4 bases and J dropped 4 bases, with 16 bases sitting between them. From germline, CDR1 is MDHEN and CDR2 SYDVKM. DNA for the CDR3: TGTGCCAGCAGTTCACCCTTAGGAGCTCTCACCGGGGAGCTGTTTTTT. This translates into CASSSPLGALTGELFF. The full variable domain, in which reference TRBV28 and TRBJ2-2 provide the parts outside the CDR3, is DVKVTQSSRYLVKRTGEKVFLECVQDMDHENMFWYRQDPGLGLRLIYFSYDVKMKEKGDIPEGYSVSREKKERFSLILESASTNQTSMYLCASSSPLGALTGELFFGEGSRLTVL.

This clone was found a few times. Other DNA sequences in this specimen translate into the identical CDR3. This chain uses TRBV7-9 with TRBJ1-1, with D possibly TRBD1 on 6 matching bases. The CDR3 extends over 13 amino acids. Per the germline V gene, CDR1 is SEHNR and CDR2 is FQNEAQ (reference sequence). The V end was cut by 4 bases, the J end by 3 bases, with 9 bases between. CDR3 in DNA: TGTGCCAGCAGCTCCCAGGGGTACACTGAAGCTTTCTTT. Its protein product is CASSSQGYTEAFF. Together with reference TRBV7-9 and TRBJ1-1, the CDR3 gives the full variable domain: DTGVSQNPRHKITKRGQNVTFRCDPISEHNRLYWYRQTLGQGPEFLTYFQNEAQLEKSRLLSDRFSAERPKGSFSTLEIQRTEQGDSAMYLCASSSQGYTEAFFGQGTRLTVV.

The chain combines TRBV29-1 with TRBJ2-7; D gene uncertain. Germline V lookup: CDR1 SQVTM, CDR2 ANQGSEA. V lost 5 bases, J lost 6 bases, and 32 bases lay in between. The CDR3 runs 18 residues. CDR3: CSVMTPFASPDSGFEQYF. CDR3 in DNA: TGCAGCGTTATGACCCCCTTCGCATCCCCCGACTCCGGGTTCGAGCAGTACTTC.

This clone showed up just a few times. The J gene is TRBJ1-2, the V gene TRBV6-1; a possible D gene is TRBD1 (5 bases). This CDR3 region has 14 residues. Germline CDR1 reads MNHNS; CDR2 reads SASEGT. V lost 2 bases, J lost 8 bases, and 15 bases lay in between. DNA of the CDR3: TGTGCCAGCAGTGAAAAACCAACAGGTTTCGGCTACACCTTC. Residues: CASSEKPTGFGYTF.

This rearrangement joins TRBV7-9 to TRBJ2-1; D not certain. The V and J ends lost 8 bases and 0 bases respectively, with 11 bases between them. Germline V CDR1 and CDR2: SEHNR, FQNEAQ (reference sequence). This CDR3 has 14 amino acids. The CDR3 DNA reads as TGTGCCAGCCCTAAATTAAACTCCTACAATGAGCAGTTCTTC. Protein product: CASPKLNSYNEQFF.

The chain employs TRBV18 and TRBJ2-1, with TRBD2 identical over 11 bases. After removal of 0 bases from V and 6 bases from J, the junction contained 7 bases not matched to a gene. The CDR3 spans 17 residues. Germline assignment: CDR1 KGHSH and CDR2 LQKENI. CDR3 in amino acids: CASSPPPLAGGGNEQFF. In DNA form, the CDR3 reads TGTGCCAGCTCACCACCCCCCCTAGCGGGAGGTGGCAATGAGCAGTTCTTC.

Details on this clone: A far larger clone differs by one base, so this is likely a read error. The same CDR3 is also encoded by other DNA sequences in this sample. V usage is TRBV11-2 and J usage is TRBJ2-7; 14 bases match TRBD2. Germline CDR1 reads SGHAT; CDR2 reads FQNNGV. The CDR3 is 15 amino acids. The V gene end was trimmed by 5 bases and the J gene end by 5 bases; junction bases not matched to a gene: 5. CDR3 residues: CASSLGLAGAHEQYF. The CDR3, as DNA: TGTGCCAGCAGCCTGGGACTAGCGGGAGCCCACGAGCAGTACTTC.

V and J are TRBV7-2 and TRBJ2-7, with D maybe TRBD1 (5 bases). This CDR3 is built from 14 residues. From germline, CDR1 is SGHTA and CDR2 FQGNSA. The germline V and J ends were trimmed by 4 bases and 2 bases, with 12 bases remaining between them. CDR3: CASSWGRIPYEQYF. The CDR3 region has the DNA TGTGCCAGCAGCTGGGGCCGGATCCCCTACGAGCAGTACTTC.

This chain uses TRBV6-1 with TRBJ2-7, with unresolved D. This CDR3 has 15 amino acids. The ends were cut back, 2 bases at V and 2 bases at J, with 13 bases in the middle. Looked up from germline, CDR1 is MNHNS and CDR2 is SASEGT. The CDR3 region has the DNA TGTGCCAGCAGTGAAAGGGCCCGCGAGGCCTACGAGCAGTACTTC. Protein sequence: CASSERAREAYEQYF.

The V and J genes are TRBV19 and TRBJ1-2; 8 bases fit TRBD1. J was trimmed by 0 bases and V by 3 bases; bases with no gene match: 9. The CDR3 runs to 17 residues. Germline CDR1 and CDR2: LNHDA and SQIVND (reference sequence). CDR3 residues: CASSIFGTGATNYGYTF. The CDR3 DNA is TGTGCCAGTAGTATCTTCGGGACAGGAGCAACTAACTATGGCTACACCTTC.

This rearrangement joins TRBV6-5 to TRBJ2-2; D is uncertain. Trimming removed 6 bases at V and 2 bases at J, with 4 bases between. Germline lookup yields CDR1 MNHEY and CDR2 SVGAGI. The CDR3 spans 12 residues. CDR3 region: CASRGNTGELFF. The CDR3 DNA sequence: TGTGCCAGCAGGGGAAACACCGGGGAGCTGTTTTTT.

The CDR3 here is CASSDLGQTSNYGYTF. The CDR3 DNA is TGTGCCAGCAGTGATCTGGGACAGACGTCTAACTATGGCTACACCTTC. This chain connects TRBV25-1 to TRBJ1-2; TRBD1 aligns across 7 bases. The CDR3 is made up of 16 amino acids. With 3 bases clipped from V and 0 bases from J, the junction kept 7 bases outside the gene matches. Germline V gene sequence: CDR1 MGHDK, CDR2 SYGVNS.

V and J are TRBV14 and TRBJ2-5; no firm D call. The CDR3 has 14 amino acids. Germline lookup yields CDR1 SGHDN and CDR2 FVKESK. V lost 0 bases to trimming and J lost 4 bases, with 9 bases between them. DNA for the CDR3: TGTGCCAGCAGCCAAGAATTGGGCGGAGAGACCCAGTACTTC. This gives the protein CASSQELGGETQYF. Based on the CDR3 plus reference TRBV14 and TRBJ2-5, the full variable domain is EAGVTQFPSHSVIEKGQTVTLRCDPISGHDNLYWYRRVMGKEIKFLLHFVKESKQDESGMPNNRFLAERTGGTYSTLKVQPAELEDSGVYFCASSQELGGETQYFGPGTRLLVL.

There are a few counts of this clone. The chain couples TRBV11-2 to TRBJ2-7, with 7 bases fitting TRBD1. V was clipped by 5 bases and J by 6 bases; unmatched bases: 7. Germline CDR1 and CDR2: SGHAT and FQNNGV. This CDR3 region has 13 residues. CDR3 DNA: TGTGCCAGCAGCCCGACAGGGAGTGCCGAGCAGTACTTC. Protein sequence: CASSPTGSAEQYF.

The chain uses TRBV30 and TRBJ1-3, with D uncertain. Trimming took 2 bases from V and 2 from J, leaving 7 bases between them. The length of the CDR3 is 13 residues. Germline CDR1 is GTSNPN and CDR2 is SVGIG (reference sequence). CDR3 nucleotide sequence: TGTGCCTGGAGTACCTCTACTGGAAACACCATATATTTT. It codes for CAWSTSTGNTIYF.

The V call is TRBV7-3, the J call TRBJ2-7, with TRBD2 identical over 7 bases. There are 14 residues in the CDR3. Germline CDR1 SGHTA, CDR2 FQGTGA. With V trimmed by 5 bases and J by 3 bases, 7 bases remained unmatched. The CDR3 DNA is TGTGCCAGCAGCCTCGGGCGGGAGCGCTACGAGCAGTACTTC. Its translation: CASSLGRERYEQYF.

This chain connects TRBV5-1 to TRBJ2-7; 16 bases fit TRBD2. Germline lookup yields CDR1 SGHRS and CDR2 YFSETQ. This CDR3 has 15 residues. The V gene end was trimmed by 4 bases and the J gene end by 7 bases; junction bases not matched to a gene: 5. The CDR3 nucleotides are TGCGCCAGCAGCCCGGGACTAGCGGGAGGGCGGGAGCAGTACTTC. Translated, it gives CASSPGLAGGREQYF.

The V and J genes are TRBV7-9 and TRBJ2-7; D possibly corresponds to TRBD2 (6 bases). V was cut by 4 bases and J by 0 bases, with 10 bases left in between. This CDR3 region has 14 residues. Germline CDR1 SEHNR, CDR2 FQNEAQ (reference sequence). The CDR3 DNA reads as TGTGCCAGCAGCTACCGGGAGAGCTCCTACGAGCAGTACTTC. This codes for CASSYRESSYEQYF.

The V and J genes are TRBV6-5 and TRBJ1-1; no clear D. Trimming removed 6 bases from V and 0 bases from J, with 8 bases in between. This CDR3 is built from 13 residues. CDR1 is MNHEY and CDR2 is SVGAGI in the germline V gene. The CDR3: CASRRTLNTEAFF. The CDR3 region has the DNA TGTGCCAGCAGAAGGACTTTGAACACTGAAGCTTTCTTT.